The 5 T cell receptor beta chains below all came from one sample that was sequenced in a study of T cell responses to AZD1222 COVID-19 vaccine. Libraries were prepared by immunoSEQ multiplex PCR; TCRdb keeps only in-frame clonotypes and omits some of them. The sample comprises roughly 170,000 clones, about nine tenths of which are singletons, and 1.9% rests with the top ten. This material consisted of peripheral blood, taken on day 0 of AZD1222 vaccination. The receptors were gathered from an adult in good health.

This chain connects TRBV27 to TRBJ1-2; tentatively, D is TRBD1 (6 bases). Trimming left V 0 bases short and J 4 bases short, with 18 bases between. Germline values: CDR1 MNHEY, CDR2 SMNVEV (reference sequence). This CDR3 contains 17 residues. CDR3 loop: CASSLSRPQGGGYGYTF. The DNA for the CDR3 is TGTGCCAGCAGTTTATCGAGGCCCCAGGGAGGGGGCTATGGCTACACCTTC.

CDR3 amino acids: CASSVDSGGRTDTQYF. DNA of the CDR3: TGTGCCAGCAGCGTAGATAGCGGGGGACGGACAGATACGCAGTATTTT. The chain combines TRBV9 with TRBJ2-3; 9 positions match TRBD2. Germline loops: CDR1 SGDLS, CDR2 YYNGEE. V lost 0 bases, J lost 3 bases, and 5 bases stayed unmatched. CDR3 length: 16 amino acids.

The chain has TRBV29-1 and TRBJ2-6; possibly TRBD1 or TRBD2 for D (5 bases each). There are 14 residues in the CDR3. Germline V gene lookup returns CDR1 SQVTM and CDR2 ANQGSEA. V lost 1 base, J lost 4 bases, and 8 bases lay in between. CDR3 nucleotide sequence: TGCAGCGTTGAAGCAGGGAGAGGGGCCAACGTCCTGACTTTC. Protein product: CSVEAGRGANVLTF.

V is TRBV28 and J is TRBJ1-2; D may be TRBD1 (6 bases). CDR1 is MDHEN, CDR2 SYDVKM, per germline. This CDR3 spans 13 amino acids. V was cut by 6 bases and J by 6 bases, with 14 bases left in between. CDR3: CASRPPGADGYTF. In DNA form, the CDR3 reads TGTGCCAGCAGACCCCCAGGGGCGGATGGCTACACCTTC.

This clone was found once. The V call is TRBV15, the J call TRBJ2-7, with D perhaps TRBD1 (6 bases). The V gene's germline CDR1 is LNHNV and CDR2 YYDKDF (reference sequence). Trimming shortened V by 5 bases and J by 1 base, and 12 bases separated the two germline ends. CDR3 size: 14 residues. The CDR3 spells CATSDYRVSYEQYF. CDR3 coding DNA: TGTGCCACCAGCGATTACAGGGTATCCTACGAGCAGTACTTC. Supplemented by reference TRBV15 and TRBJ2-7, the full variable domain reads DAMVIQNPRYQVTQFGKPVTLSCSQTLNHNVMYWYQQKSSQAPKLLFHYYDKDFNNEADTPDNFQSRRPNTSFCFLDIRSPGLGDTAMYLCATSDYRVSYEQYFGPGTRLTVT.